The T cell receptor beta chain under discussion was sequenced for a study of cytomegalovirus exposure and HLA in healthy donors. Study details: Unique TCRs numbering around 80 million, obtained from HLA-typed donors, made up an early data release.

Germline values: CDR1 MGHRA, CDR2 YSYEKL. The CDR3 runs to 14 residues. Trimming left V 2 bases short and J 1 base short, with 8 bases between. Notes on the study in general: Most of the CMV-associated TCR beta chains (in a later analysis) appeared to be HLA-restricted.

In the case of this clone: Its specificity is not known.

PCR was performed using 60 Vbeta and 13 Jbeta primers. Profiling relied on immunoSEQ multiplex PCR, and the TCRdb table lists in-frame clones only, not all of them. The sample includes 250,000 or so clones, around nine tenths of them seen just once. The chain has TRBV4-1 and TRBJ1-1; TRBD1 is a possible D gene (5 bases). This clonotype originated in a girl aged 2-15 years in good health and CMV-seronegative. The sequencing input was PBMCs. The CDR3 spells CASSQQGGNTEAFF. The CDR3 DNA follows: TGCGCCAGCAGCCAACAGGGAGGGAACACTGAAGCTTTCTTT.